The TCR beta chain under discussion was sequenced for a study of cytomegalovirus exposure and HLA in healthy donors. Notes on this clone: What it binds is not known.

V was clipped by 5 bases and J by 6 bases, with 16 bases between them. The CDR3 runs 14 residues. Germline V gene data show CDR1 as SGHTA and CDR2 as FQGNSA. The PCR contained 60 Vbeta and 13 Jbeta primers. Sequenced by immunoSEQ multiplex PCR; TCRdb stores in-frame clones only, minus some. Altogether about 120,000 clones are present, around 78% being singletons, with the ten largest covering around 18%. General study points: Listed as cytomegalovirus-associated were 170 or so TCR beta chains.

V and J are TRBV7-2 and TRBJ1-1; TRBD1 might be the D (6 bases). The specimen sequenced was PBMCs. The sequence derives from a man aged 18 to 30 in good health and CMV-seropositive. The CDR3 sequence is CASSRNTGFPEAFF. CDR3 bases: TGTGCCAGCAGCCGTAACACAGGGTTCCCTGAAGCTTTCTTT.